The 18 T cell receptor beta chains below all came from one sample that was sequenced in a study of blood T cell repertoires in COVID-19. Using immunoSEQ multiplex PCR, the repertoire was profiled, and TCRdb retains in-frame clones only, with some absent. Of a few hundred thousand clones in the sample, approximately 80% are singletons; the top ten hold 9.5% to 15%. The source material was peripheral blood. The receptors here all came from a human donor in a cohort sampled during active COVID-19.

The V gene is TRBV3-1 (or the pseudogene TRBV3-2), the J gene TRBJ2-5; D is possibly TRBD1 (5 bases). Per germline, CDR1 LGHDT and CDR2 YNNKEL (reference sequence). Trimming took off 1 base at V and 4 bases at J, with 13 bases between the two ends. The CDR3 is made up of 15 amino acids. Written as DNA, the CDR3 is TGTGCCAGCAGCCAAGTCAGGGCGGAAGGAGAGACCCAGTACTTC. Its protein product is CASSQVRAEGETQYF.

V usage is TRBV4-2 and J usage is TRBJ2-1; TRBD2 might be the D (6 bases). Germline lookup yields CDR1 LGHNA and CDR2 YNFKEQ. The CDR3 extends over 13 amino acids. V lost 4 bases and J 10 bases, leaving 14 bases between the germline ends. DNA for the CDR3: TGTGCCAGCAGCCGGGGACTTCGAGACGAGCAGTTCTTC. Protein: CASSRGLRDEQFF.

This chain links TRBV5-1 with TRBJ2-2; D is uncertain. Germline CDR1 reads SGHRS; CDR2 reads YFSETQ. V lost 0 bases and J lost 6, with 12 bases in between. CDR3 length: 15 amino acids. CDR3 loop: CASSLAKSVPGELFF. CDR3 coding DNA: TGCGCCAGCAGCTTGGCTAAGTCGGTTCCCGGGGAGCTGTTTTTT. The variable domain in full, with the rest retrieved from reference TRBV5-1 and TRBJ2-2, is KAGVTQTPRYLIKTRGQQVTLSCSPISGHRSVSWYQQTPGQGLQFLFEYFSETQRNKGNFPGRFSGRQFSNSRSEMNVSTLELGDSALYLCASSLAKSVPGELFFGEGSRLTVL.

This clone was recorded once. The genes are TRBV3-1 (or the pseudogene TRBV3-2) and TRBJ2-3; 8 bases fit TRBD2. The CDR3 has 13 residues. The V gene end was trimmed by 4 bases and the J gene end by 3 bases; junction bases not matched to a gene: 0. The V gene's germline CDR1 is LGHDT and CDR2 YNNKEL (reference sequence). The DNA for the CDR3 is TGTGCCAGCAGCCTAGCGGGAACAGATACGCAGTATTTT. This sequence encodes CASSLAGTDTQYF.

The V gene is TRBV7-8, the J gene TRBJ1-6; 11 bases agree with TRBD1. CDR1 is SGHVS, CDR2 FQNEAQ, per germline. The CDR3 consists of 14 residues. V gave up 3 bases and J gave up 11 bases; unmatched junction bases: 3. CDR3: CASSLGTGGAPLHF. In DNA, the CDR3 is TGTGCCAGCAGCTTGGGGACAGGGGGAGCACCCCTCCACTTT.

The CDR3 loop is CASTGANGYTF. CDR3 DNA: TGTGCCAGCACTGGGGCGAATGGCTACACCTTC. V and J are TRBV28 and TRBJ1-2; the D gene is possibly TRBD1 (5 bases). The germline V and J ends were trimmed by 7 bases and 6 bases, with 9 bases remaining between them. This CDR3 contains 11 residues. Per germline, CDR1 MDHEN and CDR2 SYDVKM.

The chain is built from TRBV28 and TRBJ1-4; 8 positions match TRBD1. The CDR3 runs 15 residues. Germline V gene data show CDR1 as MDHEN and CDR2 as SYDVKM. With V trimmed by 6 bases and J by 6 bases, 9 bases remained unmatched. CDR3 coding DNA: TGTGCCAGCAGATCTCCGGGACAGGTACATGAAAAACTGTTTTTT. Protein sequence: CASRSPGQVHEKLFF.

This chain links TRBV6-1 with TRBJ2-1; TRBD2 matches 9 bases. Germline CDR1 and CDR2: MNHNS and SASEGT. After removal of 3 bases from V and 15 bases from J, the junction contained 9 bases not matched to a gene. The CDR3 contains 13 residues. The CDR3 coding sequence is TGTGCCAGCAGTGAGCAGGCGGGAGGGCCGAGGTTCTTC. It encodes CASSEQAGGPRFF.

The gene calls are TRBV6-6 and TRBJ2-3, with 13 nucleotides matching TRBD2. V lost 6 bases, J lost 3 bases, and 3 bases stayed unmatched. Germline loops: CDR1 MNHNY, CDR2 SVGAGI (reference sequence). This CDR3 comprises 15 residues. CDR3 protein: CASSLTSGRTDTQYF. The CDR3 DNA reads TGTGCCAGCAGCTTGACTAGCGGGAGGACAGATACGCAGTATTTT.

The chain carries TRBV29-1 and TRBJ2-1; 9 positions agree with TRBD1. CDR1 and CDR2 (germline): SQVTM, ANQGSEA. This CDR3 contains 15 residues. Trimming cost V 1 base and J 4 bases; bases outside gene matches: 5. This chain's CDR3 is CSVEGGTGIYNEQFF. CDR3 sequence (DNA): TGCAGCGTTGAAGGTGGGACAGGGATTTACAATGAGCAGTTCTTC.

This chain connects TRBV7-2 to TRBJ1-2, with 7 bases matching TRBD1. Germline trimming cut 5 bases from V and 5 bases from J; bases unmatched to any gene: 8. Per germline, CDR1 SGHTA and CDR2 FQGNSA. There are 14 residues in the CDR3. In nucleotides, the CDR3 is TGTGCCAGCAGCGAGGTAACGGGACAGTATGGCTACACCTTC. This gives the protein CASSEVTGQYGYTF. The full variable domain, its missing parts supplied by reference TRBV7-2 and TRBJ1-2, is GAGVSQSPSNKVTEKGKDVELRCDPISGHTALYWYRQSLGQGLEFLIYFQGNSAPDKSGLPSDRFSAERTGGSVSTLTIQRTQQEDSAVYLCASSEVTGQYGYTFGSGTRLTVV.

The chain combines TRBV18 with TRBJ1-5, with D possibly matching TRBD1 (5 bases). This CDR3 has 16 residues. V lost 1 base and J lost 4, with 14 bases in between. Germline-derived CDR1 and CDR2 are KGHSH and LQKENI. CDR3: CASSPLPPRGNQPQHF. CDR3 DNA sequence: TGTGCCAGCTCACCACTCCCTCCTCGGGGGAATCAGCCCCAGCATTTT. Full variable domain (rest looked up from reference TRBV18 and TRBJ1-5): NAGVMQNPRHLVRRRGQEARLRCSPMKGHSHVYWYRQLPEEGLKFMVYLQKENIIDESGMPKERFSAEFPKEGPSILRIQQVVRGDSAAYFCASSPLPPRGNQPQHFGDGTRLSIL.

This chain joins TRBV18 and TRBJ2-7; 9 nucleotides match TRBD1. J lost 2 bases, V lost 4 bases, and 6 bases had no gene match. Germline V gene lookup returns CDR1 KGHSH and CDR2 LQKENI. This CDR3 region has 15 residues. The CDR3 loop reads CASSHRQGGTYEQYF. DNA for the CDR3: TGTGCCAGCTCACATCGACAGGGGGGGACCTACGAGCAGTACTTC.

The chain joins TRBV6-2 or TRBV6-3 to TRBJ1-5, with 7 bases identical to TRBD1. Unmatched junction bases numbered 12, after V lost 6 bases and J lost 7 bases. From germline, CDR1 is MNHEY and CDR2 SVGEGT. The CDR3 has 15 residues. CDR3 nucleotide sequence: TGTGCCAGCAGCGACCGAACAGGGGTTTCCCAGCCCCAGCATTTT. Its protein is CASSDRTGVSQPQHF.

This clone was seen a few times. This chain joins TRBV7-9 and TRBJ2-7, with TRBD1 matching over 8 bases. CDR3 size: 13 residues. Trimming removed 5 bases from V and 7 bases from J; junction bases left unmatched: 7. CDR1 and CDR2 (germline): SEHNR, FQNEAQ (reference sequence). Here the CDR3 reads CASSMQGAGEQYF. The CDR3, as DNA: TGTGCCAGCAGCATGCAGGGGGCTGGAGAGCAGTACTTC.

This chain uses TRBV28 with TRBJ2-5; TRBD1 agrees at 7 bases. Trimming took 8 bases from V and 2 from J; bases not matched to a gene: 11. Germline assignment: CDR1 MDHEN and CDR2 SYDVKM. The CDR3 has 15 amino acids. The CDR3 reads CASAALGRGQETQYF. In DNA, the CDR3 is TGTGCCAGCGCCGCCTTGGGCAGGGGGCAAGAGACCCAGTACTTC. Supplemented by reference TRBV28 and TRBJ2-5, the full variable domain reads DVKVTQSSRYLVKRTGEKVFLECVQDMDHENMFWYRQDPGLGLRLIYFSYDVKMKEKGDIPEGYSVSREKKERFSLILESASTNQTSMYLCASAALGRGQETQYFGPGTRLLVL.

This clone appeared a single time. Here the CDR3 DNA reads TGTGCCAGCAGTTTATTAAAAAGCGGGGGGCTTACCGCACCCACAGATACGCAGTATTTT. Translation: CASSLLKSGGLTAPTDTQYF. This chain uses TRBV27 with TRBJ2-3; 9 positions match TRBD2. The CDR3 is 20 amino acids. The V segment lost 1 base and the J segment 2 bases; nucleotides outside the gene matches: 16. From germline, CDR1 is MNHEY and CDR2 SMNVEV (reference sequence).

This rearrangement joins TRBV27 to TRBJ1-4; D may be TRBD1 (6 bases). The CDR3 is made up of 15 amino acids. V was clipped by 3 bases and J by 11 bases, with 19 bases between them. Germline V lookup: CDR1 MNHEY, CDR2 SMNVEV (reference sequence). In DNA, the CDR3 is TGTGCCAGCAGTTTCGACACACCAAAGGGGGGGAAACTGTTTTTT. Its translation: CASSFDTPKGGKLFF.